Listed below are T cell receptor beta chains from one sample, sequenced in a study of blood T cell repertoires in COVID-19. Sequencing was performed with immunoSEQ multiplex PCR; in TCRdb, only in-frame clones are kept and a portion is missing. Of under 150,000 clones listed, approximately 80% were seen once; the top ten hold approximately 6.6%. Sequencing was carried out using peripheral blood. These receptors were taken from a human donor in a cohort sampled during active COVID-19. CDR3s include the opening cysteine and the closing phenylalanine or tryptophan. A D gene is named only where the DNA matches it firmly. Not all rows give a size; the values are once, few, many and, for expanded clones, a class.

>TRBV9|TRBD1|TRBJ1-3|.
TGTGCCAGCACCGGGACAGCACTCTCTGGAAACACCATATATTTT
CASTGTALSGNTIYF
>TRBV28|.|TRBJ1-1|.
TGTGCCAGCACGGACTTCACTGAAGCTTTCTTT
CASTDFTEAFF
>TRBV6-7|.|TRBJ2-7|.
TGTGCCAGCAGTTACGAAGCAATGGGGGCCGGCGGGCAGTACTTC
CASSYEAMGAGGQYF
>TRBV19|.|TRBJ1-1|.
TGTGCCAGTAGCCCCGGGACTACGATAGTTATAATGAACACTGAAGCTTTCTTT
CASSPGTTIVIMNTEAFF
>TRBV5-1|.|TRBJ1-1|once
TGCGCCAGCAGCTTGTCCGGGACTGTATATGAAGCTTTCTTT
CASSLSGTVYEAFF
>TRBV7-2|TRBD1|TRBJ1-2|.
TGTGCCAGCAGCTTAGACTTCCAGGGGGCCCCTGTCTATGGCTACACCTTC
CASSLDFQGAPVYGYTF
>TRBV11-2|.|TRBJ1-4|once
TGTGCCAGCAGCGTCCGCTACAGGGACCACGACGCAACTAATGAAAAACTGTTTTTT
CASSVRYRDHDATNEKLFF
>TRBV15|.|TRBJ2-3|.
TGTGCCACCAGCAGATATGGCAGCACAGATACGCAGTATTTT
CATSRYGSTDTQYF
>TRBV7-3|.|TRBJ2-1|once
TGTGCCAGCAGCCGCGGATTCCGGGGACTCAGGAGCTCCTACAATGAGCAGTTCTTC
CASSRGFRGLRSSYNEQFF
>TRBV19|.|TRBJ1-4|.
TGTGCCAGTAGTATAGACACAACTAATGAAAAACTGTTTTTT
CASSIDTTNEKLFF
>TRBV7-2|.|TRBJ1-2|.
TGTGCCAGCAGCTCCACCTTCCAGGGGAATGGCTACACCTTC
CASSSTFQGNGYTF
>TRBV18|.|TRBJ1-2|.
TGTGCCAGCTCACCATTTTGGGCCACAAACTCTAACTATGGCTACACCTTC
CASSPFWATNSNYGYTF
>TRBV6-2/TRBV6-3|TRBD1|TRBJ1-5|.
TGTGCCAGCAGTTACCTGGACAGGGGTCGGGGTCAGCCCCAGCATTTT
CASSYLDRGRGQPQHF
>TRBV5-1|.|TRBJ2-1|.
TGCGCCAGCAGCGGGAGCCTTAGCTCCTACAATGAGCAGTTCTTC
CASSGSLSSYNEQFF
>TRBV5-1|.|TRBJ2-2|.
TGCGCCAGCAGCTATGACCCCCTGCGGGGTGGAACCGGGGAGCTGTTTTTT
CASSYDPLRGGTGELFF
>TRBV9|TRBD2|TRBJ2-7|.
TGTGCCAGCAGCGTAGCCGGGGGGGGCATCTACGAGCAGTACTTC
CASSVAGGGIYEQYF
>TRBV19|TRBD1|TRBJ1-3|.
TGTGCCAGTTCGACAGGGTCTGGAAACACCATATATTTT
CASSTGSGNTIYF
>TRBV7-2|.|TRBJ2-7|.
TGTGCCAGCAGCCCCCCATTAGAACAGTCCTTCGAGCAGTACTTC
CASSPPLEQSFEQYF
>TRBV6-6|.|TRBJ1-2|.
TGTGCCAGCAGTTACTTGGACAGTACCTATGGCTACACCTTC
CASSYLDSTYGYTF
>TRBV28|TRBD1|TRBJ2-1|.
TGTGCCAGCAGTCCCTACAGGGGTGAGCAGTTCTTC
CASSPYRGEQFF
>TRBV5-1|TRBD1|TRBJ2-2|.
TGCGCCAGCAGCATGACGACAGGGTCCGGGGAGCTGTTTTTT
CASSMTTGSGELFF
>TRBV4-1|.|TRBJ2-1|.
TGCGCCAGCAGCCAACGACTCCATGATCAATACAATGAGCAGTTCTTC
CASSQRLHDQYNEQFF
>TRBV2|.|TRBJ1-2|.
TGTGCCAGCAGTGAAGCGTCGGGGGTCTATGGCTACACCTTC
CASSEASGVYGYTF
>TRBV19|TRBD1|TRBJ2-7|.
TGTGCCAGACCGGGACAGGCGGCACTATACCAAATCTACGAGCAGTACTTC
CARPGQAALYQIYEQYF
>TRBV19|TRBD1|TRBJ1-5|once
TGTGCCAGTATGCTGCAGGGGGCGATGCATCAGCCCCAGCATTTT
CASMLQGAMHQPQHF
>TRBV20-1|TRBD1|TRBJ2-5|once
TGCAGTGGGGGACAGGAGGAGACCCAGTACTTC
CSGGQEETQYF
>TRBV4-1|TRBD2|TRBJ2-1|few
TGCGCCAGCAGCGGACGGACTAGCGGCCTGGATGAGCAGTTCTTC
CASSGRTSGLDEQFF
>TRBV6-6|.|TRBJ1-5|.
TGTGCCAGCAGTTACCAAAGCAATCAGCCCCAGCATTTT
CASSYQSNQPQHF
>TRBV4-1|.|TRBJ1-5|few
TGCGCCAGCAGCTTAAGGGGGTTTCCTGGTCAGCCCCAGCATTTT
CASSLRGFPGQPQHF
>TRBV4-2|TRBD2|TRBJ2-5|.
TGTGCCAGCAGCCAAGATCTTGCCCCTAGCGGGGGACTAGAGACCCAGTACTTC
CASSQDLAPSGGLETQYF
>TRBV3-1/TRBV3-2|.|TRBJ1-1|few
TGTGCCAGCAGCGACGGCGGATCTGAAGCTTTCTTT
CASSDGGSEAFF
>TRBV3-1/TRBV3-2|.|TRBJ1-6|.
TGTGCCAGCAGCCCGCGGACAGCAGAGAATTCACCCCTCCACTTT
CASSPRTAENSPLHF
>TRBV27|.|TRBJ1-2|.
TGTGCCAGCAGTTTTCCAACCCCGCGATCCGGGTATGGCTACACCTTC
CASSFPTPRSGYGYTF
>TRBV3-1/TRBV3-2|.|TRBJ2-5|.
TGTGCCAGCAGCCAAGATCCGCAGGAAGAGACCCAGTACTTC
CASSQDPQEETQYF
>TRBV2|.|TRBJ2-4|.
TGTGCCAGCAGAGCAACCGCCACCACTAGCCCCAGCTCCAAAAACATTCAGTACTTC
CASRATATTSPSSKNIQYF
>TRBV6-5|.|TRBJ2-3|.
TGTGCCAGCAGTCCTGGGGGGGCAGCAGTAGATACGCAGTATTTT
CASSPGGAAVDTQYF
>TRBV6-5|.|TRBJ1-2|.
TGTGCCAGCAGTAGGGAGAGGACTTATGGCTACACCTTC
CASSRERTYGYTF
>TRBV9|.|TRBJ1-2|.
TGTGCCAGCAGCGTAGATGCGGGGGGGGGCAAGACTTATGGCTACACCTTC
CASSVDAGGGKTYGYTF
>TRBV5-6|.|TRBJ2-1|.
TGTGCCAGCAGCGGTACAGGGTCCTCCTACAATGAGCAGTTCTTC
CASSGTGSSYNEQFF
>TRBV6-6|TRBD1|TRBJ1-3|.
TGTGCCAGCACGGGGGACAGGTCTGGAAACACCATATATTTT
CASTGDRSGNTIYF
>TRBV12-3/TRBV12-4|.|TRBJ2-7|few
TGTGCCAGCAGTTCGGGTGTTTCCTACGAGCAGTACTTC
CASSSGVSYEQYF
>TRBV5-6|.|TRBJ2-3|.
TGTGCCAGCAGCTTGGGAGGTCCTAGCACAGATACGCAGTATTTT
CASSLGGPSTDTQYF
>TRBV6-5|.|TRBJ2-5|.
TGTGCCAGCAGTTACTTTATCGGGGAAGAGGCCCAGTACTTC
CASSYFIGEEAQYF
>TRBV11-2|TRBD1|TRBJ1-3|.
TGTGCCAGCAGCGGGTACAGGGGGCCTGGAAACACCATATATTTT
CASSGYRGPGNTIYF
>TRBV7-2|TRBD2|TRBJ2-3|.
TGTGCCAGCAGCTTTTGGGAGGGAGAAGATACGCAGTATTTT
CASSFWEGEDTQYF
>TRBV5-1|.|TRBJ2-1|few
TGCGCCAGCAGCTTGGGCCTCCCACGGGGGAATGAGCAGTTCTTC
CASSLGLPRGNEQFF